This passage covers 11 T cell receptor beta chains from one sample sequenced in a study of post-analysis software for immune sequencing data. The study's findings and limits: Controls showed lower frequencies than patients for five TRBV segments, and TRBV5-6, TRBV5-1 and TRBV20-1 were among these.

Antigen specificity for these receptors is unknown. Unique molecular identifiers tagged the TCR beta cDNA libraries. TCRdb passed the PCR reads through MiXCR, listing each CDR3 protein once. The sample yields 750,000 to 950,000 distinct CDR3 sequences, roughly 50% seen once. Source material: blood. The receptors were sampled from a girl between 10 and 17 years old with multiple sclerosis.

Points on this clonotype: Compared with germline, one end of the junction differs, possibly owing to a read error. The V gene is TRBV7-9, the J gene TRBJ1-1; possibly TRBD1 for D (6 bases). The CDR3 spans 13 residues. The germline V gene has CDR1 SEHNR and CDR2 FQNEAQ (reference sequence). The CDR3 sequence: CATGAPPRTEAFF. CDR3 bases: TGCGCTACGGGGGCGCCCCCGCGCACTGAAGCTTTCTTT.

The rearrangement links TRBV27 to TRBJ2-5, with D perhaps assigned TRBD1 or TRBD2 (5 bases each). The J call may be wrong; the DNA end is better matched by TRBJ2-7. The CDR3 consists of 13 residues. Germline assignment: CDR1 MNHEY and CDR2 SMNVEV (reference sequence). CDR3: CAGAGTEFYEQYF. The CDR3 coding sequence is TGTGCCGGCGCCGGGACGGAGTTTTACGAGCAGTACTTC.

The chain has TRBV5-1 and TRBJ1-2, with D hard to call. The germline V gene encodes CDR1 SGHRS and CDR2 YFSETQ. Trimming shortened V by 4 bases and J by 6 bases, and 13 bases separated the two germline ends. The CDR3 spans 13 residues. The CDR3 nucleotides read TGCGCCAGCAGCCAGGCAGGCCGGGATGGCTACACCTTC. Translated: CASSQAGRDGYTF.

This clonotype was picked up one time. Sequence at one end of the junction differs from germline and may be a read error. The chain recombines TRBV29-1 with TRBJ2-7, with 8 bases identical to TRBD2. The CDR3 length is 14 residues. Per the germline V gene, CDR1 is SQVTM and CDR2 is ANQGSEA. The CDR3 here is CGVGAGGRTYEQYF. CDR3 DNA: TGCGGCGTGGGCGCGGGAGGCCGGACCTACGAGCAGTACTTC.

This clonotype was detected ten times or more. The rearrangement links TRBV27 to TRBJ2-7; no definite D call. V lost 2 bases and J 3 bases, leaving 8 bases between the germline ends. Looked up from germline, CDR1 is MNHEY and CDR2 is SMNVEV (reference sequence). The CDR3 runs 13 residues. CDR3: CASSLGFSYEQYF. The CDR3 DNA reads as TGTGCCAGCAGTTTAGGGTTTAGCTACGAGCAGTACTTC.

The chain recombines TRBV27 with TRBJ2-1; 7 nucleotides match TRBD1. Losses at the gene ends were 5 bases for V and 3 bases for J; bases not matched to a gene: 13. The CDR3 has 17 residues. CDR1 and CDR2 (germline): MNHEY, SMNVEV (reference sequence). CDR3 coding DNA: TGTGCCAGCAGTCCCGCTGGACAGGCGATCCGCTACAATGAGCAGTTCTTC. It codes for CASSPAGQAIRYNEQFF.

V gene TRBV6-6 combines with J gene TRBJ2-1; D could derive from TRBD1 or TRBD2 (5 bases each). From germline, CDR1 is MNHNY and CDR2 SVGAGI (reference sequence). The CDR3 consists of 16 residues. Trimming pared 1 base from V and 2 bases from J, leaving 12 bases between. CDR3 bases: TGTGCCAGCAGTTACTTATGGGACGGCACCTACAATGAGCAGTTCTTC. Translation gives CASSYLWDGTYNEQFF.

The chain is built from TRBV28 and TRBJ2-5; 8 bases match TRBD2. V was clipped by 6 bases and J by 4 bases; unmatched bases: 4. This CDR3 has 13 amino acids. From germline, CDR1 is MDHEN and CDR2 SYDVKM. The CDR3 sequence: CASSRGGGETQYF. CDR3 nucleotides: TGTGCCAGCAGCCGGGGGGGCGGAGAGACCCAGTACTTC.

This clonotype was counted a few times. The rearrangement links TRBV7-3 to TRBJ2-3; the D is unclear. The V gene lost 5 bases and the J gene lost 4 bases, with 13 bases spanning the gap. Germline V gene lookup returns CDR1 SGHTA and CDR2 FQGTGA. CDR3 size: 14 residues. The CDR3 loop reads CASSVLSSADTQYF. As DNA, the CDR3 is TGTGCCAGCAGCGTTCTGAGTTCGGCAGATACGCAGTATTTT.

The V and J genes are TRBV10-3 and TRBJ2-1, with 10 bases identical to TRBD2. Looked up from germline, CDR1 is ENHRY and CDR2 is SYGVKD. This CDR3 has 14 residues. Losses at the gene ends were 8 bases for V and 7 bases for J; bases not matched to a gene: 8. The CDR3 sequence: CAISGLAGGNEQFF. CDR3 DNA: TGTGCCATCTCAGGGTTAGCGGGAGGAAATGAGCAGTTCTTC.

The table lists this clonotype with a few counts. The genes are TRBV29-1 and TRBJ1-2, with D possibly being TRBD1 (5 bases). Germline V CDR1 and CDR2: SQVTM, ANQGSEA. Trimming took 2 bases from V and 4 from J, leaving 11 bases between them. This CDR3 is 13 amino acids long. CDR3 nucleotides: TGCAGCGTTGAACGGGTGGGGGTCTATGGCTACACCTTC. Protein sequence: CSVERVGVYGYTF.